This T cell receptor (beta chain) appears in the sequencing data of a study of T cell repertoires in cytomegalovirus infection (dated by TCRdb to the late 2010s). Describing the broader study: The HLA type of each donor mattered for the analysis, because public TCR beta signatures pointed to carriage of CMV infection along with the matching HLA type.

The CDR3 spans 16 residues, from the cysteine through the phenylalanine. CDR3 DNA only is kept here, 48 bases in frame from base 1. CDR1 SEHNR and CDR2 FQNEAQ were looked up in the germline V gene (reference sequence). V lost 4 bases and J lost 0 bases, and the count of bases not matched to a germline gene is 8. What the work shows at the level of the full study, not this receptor alone: The ex vivo response was dominated by HLA-C-restricted CMV-specific TCR beta clonotypes, which also provided the single most frequent clonotype in two of eight donors. In both this cohort and an independent cohort of some 350 donors, the cumulative frequency of public TCR beta family members distinguished carriers of CMV infection plus the relevant HLA type.

This sample was sequenced with an Illumina HiSeq 1500. TCRdb reran the public reads through fastp at Q25 and MiXCR, keeping productive beta chains. Identical CDR3 protein sequences are pooled into one entry, listed with their most common genes and DNA. The sample table holds some 400,000 distinct CDR3 sequences, of which roughly 31% were seen once. The top ten clones comprise around 15% of the sample. Worth noting for this clonotype: The clone's antigen remains unknown. The sample holds no much larger clone one base away, and base qualities are not on file.

The sequencing input was PBMCs. The clonotype originates from a human donor in good health (CMV status not recorded). Some clones in this sample may be carry-over from other donors' samples. The sequence is built from TRBV7-9 and TRBJ1-2, with 7 junctional bases fitting TRBD1. The nucleotide sequence is given as TGTGCCAGCAGCTCCCAACAGGGGATAGCTAACTATGGCTACACCTTC. Its protein product is CASSSQQGIANYGYTF.